This T cell receptor beta chain was sequenced in a study of glioma-infiltrating T cells after dendritic cell vaccination. Across the study: Dendritic cells derived from monocytes and pulsed with autologous tumor lysate formed the vaccine.

Amplification used 60 V beta primers and 13 J beta primers. Repertoires were generated with immunoSEQ multiplex PCR, while TCRdb's copy carries only in-frame clones and drops some. The sample has roughly 100,000 clones, roughly 76% seen once. CDR1 is LGHNT and CDR2 is FRNRAP in the germline V gene. The CDR3 is 13 residues long. V was pared by 7 bases and J by 5 bases, with 5 bases of the junction left unmatched. No glioblastoma patient carried an isocitrate dehydrogenase mutation. PBMC were collected before vaccination, two weeks after the third vaccination, and at progression. The receptor comes from a human donor with glioblastoma. Sequenced material: blood, taken before dendritic cell vaccination. The chain employs TRBV12-5 and TRBJ2-5; TRBD2 aligns across 9 bases. The DNA for the CDR3 is TGTGCTAGTGTGGCGGGGGGGAGGGAGACCCAGTACTTC. Its protein product is CASVAGGRETQYF.